This entry lists 31 T cell receptor beta chains sequenced from one sample in a study of blood T cell repertoires in COVID-19. Clones were sequenced by immunoSEQ multiplex PCR, and TCRdb holds only the in-frame ones, with some missing. The sample holds roughly 140,000 clones, 84% seen once. Sample: PBMCs or T cells enriched from blood (not recorded which). The receptors here all came from a woman aged 45-65 years who had been exposed to COVID-19.

This clone was counted once. The chain uses TRBV20-1 and TRBJ2-7, with 10 bases fitting TRBD2. V gave up 3 bases and J gave up 3 bases; unmatched junction bases: 8. The CDR3 runs 15 residues. CDR1 is DFQATT and CDR2 is SNEGSKA in the germline V gene (reference sequence). The CDR3 DNA is TGCAGTGCTAGTATGCCTAGCGGGAGACTCTACGAGCAGTACTTC. It is translated as CSASMPSGRLYEQYF.

The rearrangement joins TRBV10-3 to TRBJ1-5; D is undetermined. There are 16 residues in the CDR3. The germline V gene encodes CDR1 ENHRY and CDR2 SYGVKD. V lost 2 bases and J lost 3, with 14 bases in between. Written as DNA, the CDR3 is TGTGCCATCAGTGAGGGTGGCGGAGCATACAATCAGCCCCAGCATTTT. This sequence encodes CAISEGGGAYNQPQHF.

The V call is TRBV12-3 or TRBV12-4, the J call TRBJ1-1; D is unresolved. This CDR3 is built from 10 residues. The germline V and J ends were trimmed by 7 bases and 4 bases, with 4 bases remaining between them. The CDR3 spells CASIRTEAFF. The DNA of the CDR3 is TGTGCCAGCATTCGCACTGAAGCTTTCTTT.

This clone was seen more than once but under ten times. The chain combines TRBV19 with TRBJ1-5; D gene unclear. V was clipped by 7 bases and J by 6 bases, with 13 bases between them. This CDR3 is built from 13 residues. Germline values: CDR1 LNHDA, CDR2 SQIVND (reference sequence). The CDR3 loop is CASNGVEGQPQHF. CDR3 coding DNA: TGTGCCAGTAATGGGGTGGAGGGTCAGCCCCAGCATTTT.

The chain is built from TRBV2 and TRBJ1-1; 7 nucleotides align to TRBD1. CDR3 length: 13 residues. V shed 10 bases, J shed 4 bases, and the junction held 9 bases outside the gene matches. Germline V gene sequence: CDR1 SNHLY, CDR2 FYNNEI. The DNA of the CDR3 is TGTGCCAAGCGCGGCGGGACAGTCACTGAAGCTTTCTTT. Protein product: CAKRGGTVTEAFF.

On this clone itself: Within the sample, other DNA sequences also encode this same CDR3. This sequence joins TRBV5-1 and TRBJ1-2, with TRBD1 matching 8 bases. Germline V gene sequence: CDR1 SGHRS, CDR2 YFSETQ. Trimming cost V 2 bases and J 4 bases; bases outside gene matches: 4. The CDR3 extends over 14 amino acids. The CDR3 coding sequence is TGCGCCAGCAGCTTAGGACAGGGCGGCTATGGCTACACCTTC. Its translation is CASSLGQGGYGYTF.

The chain recombines TRBV19 with TRBJ1-1; D perhaps matches TRBD1 (5 bases). Germline V gene lookup returns CDR1 LNHDA and CDR2 SQIVND (reference sequence). V shed 3 bases and J shed 4 bases, with 9 bases lying between them. CDR3 size: 13 residues. CDR3 residues: CASSILGGTEAFF. The CDR3 DNA reads TGTGCCAGTAGTATTTTGGGGGGCACTGAAGCTTTCTTT.

The rearrangement joins TRBV7-6 to TRBJ2-5; 7 bases map to TRBD1. The CDR3 runs 15 residues. The germline gives CDR1 SGHVS, CDR2 FNYEAQ. The junction had 8 bases not matched to a gene; V was cut back by 5 bases and J by 2 bases. The CDR3 DNA reads as TGTGCCAGCAGCAAACGGACAGGCCTACAAGAGACCCAGTACTTC. Translation: CASSKRTGLQETQYF.

The CDR3 protein is CAWSDEQGTGNTIYF. In DNA form, the CDR3 reads TGTGCCTGGAGTGATGAACAGGGAACGGGAAACACCATATATTTT. The chain combines TRBV30 with TRBJ1-3, with a weak D call TRBD1 (6 bases). V shed 1 base and J shed 4 bases, with 14 bases lying between them. Looked up from germline, CDR1 is GTSNPN and CDR2 is SVGIG (reference sequence). CDR3 length equals 15 residues.

V and J are TRBV4-1 and TRBJ1-6; no firm D call. Between the trimmed V and J ends, which lost 4 bases and 7 bases, there was a span of 20 bases. From germline, CDR1 is MGHRA and CDR2 YSYEKL. The CDR3 totals 17 residues. DNA for the CDR3: TGCGCCAGCAGCCCCGAGAGGAGGTTAGAGTGGAATTCACCCCTCCACTTT. Translation gives CASSPERRLEWNSPLHF.

This clone was seen only a few times. The rearrangement links TRBV5-1 to TRBJ2-1, with 9 positions matching TRBD2. CDR3 size: 13 residues. The V gene end was trimmed by 9 bases and the J gene end by 8 bases; junction bases not matched to a gene: 9. In germline, CDR1 is SGHRS, CDR2 YFSETQ. The CDR3 sequence is CATNSGSTDEQFF. The CDR3 DNA reads as TGCGCCACTAATAGCGGGAGTACTGATGAGCAGTTCTTC.

In nucleotides, the CDR3 is TGTGCCATCAGGGGACTGGCTGGCAATGAGCAGTTCTTC. This gives the protein CAIRGLAGNEQFF. The chain carries TRBV10-3 and TRBJ2-1; tentatively, D is TRBD2 (6 bases). Germline lookup yields CDR1 ENHRY and CDR2 SYGVKD. V was trimmed by 6 bases and J by 6 bases, leaving 12 bases between them. This CDR3 contains 13 residues.

V and J are TRBV9 and TRBJ1-2; 8 bases line up with TRBD1. V trimming: 0 bases; J trimming: 10 bases; junction bases outside the gene matches: 11. Germline V CDR1 and CDR2: SGDLS, YYNGEE. This CDR3 is 15 amino acids long. The CDR3 reads CASSVELRGPESYTF. The CDR3 DNA is TGTGCCAGCAGCGTAGAACTCAGGGGGCCGGAATCCTACACCTTC.

The chain has TRBV9 and TRBJ1-6; tentative D call: TRBD1 (5 bases). V lost 0 bases, J lost 8 bases, and 12 bases lay in between. The CDR3 is 15 residues long. CDR1 and CDR2 (germline): SGDLS, YYNGEE. CDR3 nucleotide sequence: TGTGCCAGCAGCGTAGAAGGGGTCCAATATTCACCCCTCCACTTT. Protein sequence: CASSVEGVQYSPLHF. The full variable domain, rest sourced from reference TRBV9 and TRBJ1-6, is DSGVTQTPKHLITATGQRVTLRCSPRSGDLSVYWYQQSLDQGLQFLIQYYNGEERAKGNILERFSAQQFPDLHSELNLSSLELGDSALYFCASSVEGVQYSPLHFGNGTRLTVT.

The chain recombines TRBV5-5 with TRBJ1-5; possibly TRBD1 for D (6 bases). CDR3 length equals 15 residues. With 4 bases removed from V and 0 bases from J, the gap between germline ends came to 11 bases. The germline V gene encodes CDR1 SGHKS and CDR2 YYEKEE (reference sequence). The CDR3, as DNA: TGTGCCAGCAGCCCGCAGGGGTATAGCAATCAGCCCCAGCATTTT. Amino acid sequence: CASSPQGYSNQPQHF.

This clone was seen only a few times. The chain combines TRBV11-2 with TRBJ2-7, with a possible D match to TRBD2 (5 bases). Germline V gene sequence: CDR1 SGHAT, CDR2 FQNNGV. The CDR3 consists of 15 residues. Trimming left V 0 bases short and J 3 bases short, with 12 bases between. CDR3 residues: CASSLDIGRFYEQYF. As DNA, the CDR3 is TGTGCCAGCAGCTTAGATATTGGGAGATTCTACGAGCAGTACTTC.

The chain links TRBV13 to TRBJ1-2; 8 nucleotides agree with TRBD1. Germline CDR1 reads PRHDT; CDR2 reads FYEKMQ (reference sequence). V shed 0 bases, J shed 7 bases, and the junction held 7 bases outside the gene matches. The CDR3 length is 15 residues. The CDR3, as DNA: TGTGCCAGCAGCTTAGGGTCCAGGGGGCGGAGTGGCTACACCTTC. Its translation: CASSLGSRGRSGYTF.

The chain joins TRBV5-4 to TRBJ1-1; D unclear. The V end was cut by 0 bases, the J end by 1 base, with 10 bases between. The CDR3 spans 15 residues. CDR1 and CDR2 (germline): SGHNT, YYREEE (reference sequence). This CDR3 reads CASSLGERSNTEAFF. DNA for the CDR3: TGTGCCAGCAGCTTGGGCGAAAGATCGAACACTGAAGCTTTCTTT.

This clone has more than one count but fewer than ten. This chain uses TRBV30 with TRBJ1-3, with D hard to call. The CDR3 contains 14 residues. V gave up 7 bases and J gave up 6 bases, with 19 bases separating them. CDR1 is GTSNPN, CDR2 SVGIG, per germline (reference sequence). The CDR3 bases are TGTGCCTTGGGGTCCTCGGGGTTGACAAACACCATATATTTT. As protein: CALGSSGLTNTIYF. The full variable domain, in which reference TRBV30 and TRBJ1-3 provide the parts outside the CDR3, is SQTIHQWPATLVQPVGSPLSLECTVEGTSNPNLYWYRQAAGRGLQLLFYSVGIGQISSEVPQNLSASRPQDRQFILSSKKLLLSDSGFYLCALGSSGLTNTIYFGEGSWLTVV.

The rearrangement links TRBV30 to TRBJ1-2, with 8 bases fitting TRBD1. The CDR3 runs to 14 residues. Germline V gene lookup returns CDR1 GTSNPN and CDR2 SVGIG (reference sequence). V was clipped by 3 bases and J by 1 base; unmatched bases: 4. In DNA, the CDR3 is TGTGCCTGGAGGGGGGACAGGCTTAACTATGGCTACACCTTC. Translated, it gives CAWRGDRLNYGYTF.

The chain is built from TRBV19 and TRBJ2-7; TRBD2 agrees at 8 bases. This CDR3 has 13 amino acids. V lost 3 bases, J lost 4 bases, and 2 bases stayed unmatched. Germline CDR1 reads LNHDA; CDR2 reads SQIVND (reference sequence). The CDR3 DNA reads TGTGCCAGTAGTATGGGCGGGGGGTACGAGCAGTACTTC. This sequence encodes CASSMGGGYEQYF.

With regard to this clone: This sample includes further DNA sequences coding for the same CDR3. The chain uses TRBV3-1 (or the pseudogene TRBV3-2) and TRBJ1-2, with 7 bases that match TRBD1. The germline V gene has CDR1 LGHDT and CDR2 YNNKEL (reference sequence). With V trimmed by 4 bases and J by 1 base, 3 bases remained unmatched. This CDR3 comprises 14 residues. The CDR3 sequence: CASSRQGSNYGYTF. CDR3 DNA: TGTGCCAGCAGCCGACAGGGAAGTAACTATGGCTACACCTTC.

The chain combines TRBV25-1 with TRBJ2-2, with 7 bases matching TRBD1. CDR1 and CDR2 from the germline V gene are MGHDK and SYGVNS. The CDR3 runs to 13 residues. V shed 7 bases and J 6 bases; nucleotides not matched to a gene: 5. CDR3 sequence (DNA): TGTGCCAGCAAGATGACAGGGTCCGGGGAGCTGTTTTTT. It codes for CASKMTGSGELFF.

The V call is TRBV18, the J call TRBJ1-2, with TRBD1 identical over 7 bases. V was clipped by 6 bases and J by 0 bases; unmatched bases: 7. This CDR3 is 15 amino acids long. The germline V gene has CDR1 KGHSH and CDR2 LQKENI. The CDR3 DNA reads TGTGCCAGCTCCCGCCGGGACAGAACTAACTATGGCTACACCTTC. It translates to CASSRRDRTNYGYTF.

The V and J genes are TRBV2 and TRBJ1-2; tentative D call: TRBD1 (5 bases). The V end was cut by 6 bases, the J end by 2 bases, with 13 bases between. The CDR3 covers 14 residues. Germline lookup yields CDR1 SNHLY and CDR2 FYNNEI. CDR3 nucleotide sequence: TGTGCCAGCAGCCCCGGGGGAGCGAACTATGGCTACACCTTC. Protein product: CASSPGGANYGYTF.

The chain employs TRBV3-1 (or the pseudogene TRBV3-2) and TRBJ1-2; 9 positions match TRBD1. V was clipped by 0 bases and J by 6 bases; unmatched bases: 8. This CDR3 is 16 amino acids long. The germline gives CDR1 LGHDT, CDR2 YNNKEL (reference sequence). The CDR3 DNA reads as TGTGCCAGCAGCCAAGAAGGGGGACAGGGCCCCAATGGCTACACCTTC. Protein sequence: CASSQEGGQGPNGYTF.

This clone was detected only once. CDR3 protein: CSASTRGGYTF. The CDR3 DNA follows: TGCAGTGCTAGTACAAGGGGCGGCTACACCTTC. The rearrangement links TRBV20-1 to TRBJ1-2; a weak D match, TRBD1 (5 bases). CDR3 length: 11 residues. CDR1 and CDR2 from the germline V gene are DFQATT and SNEGSKA (reference sequence). The germline V and J ends were trimmed by 3 bases and 8 bases, with 10 bases remaining between them.

This clone occurred once. The chain uses TRBV5-4 and TRBJ1-4; 8 nucleotides line up with TRBD1. V lost 4 bases and J lost 3; bases outside the gene matches: 11. The CDR3 loop spans 17 amino acids. Germline V gene lookup returns CDR1 SGHNT and CDR2 YYREEE (reference sequence). The CDR3 DNA reads as TGTGCCAGCAGCACAGACAGGGGTAATGTCCCTAATGAAAAACTGTTTTTT. It yields the protein CASSTDRGNVPNEKLFF. The variable domain in full, with the rest retrieved from reference TRBV5-4 and TRBJ1-4, is ETGVTQSPTHLIKTRGQQVTLRCSSQSGHNTVSWYQQALGQGPQFIFQYYREEENGRGNFPPRFSGLQFPNYSSELNVNALELDDSALYLCASSTDRGNVPNEKLFFGSGTQLSVL.

The chain links TRBV4-2 to TRBJ2-4; 8 bases line up with TRBD1. This CDR3 contains 21 residues. After removal of 2 bases from V and 0 bases from J, the junction contained 18 bases not matched to a gene. CDR1 is LGHNA, CDR2 YNFKEQ, per germline. In nucleotides, the CDR3 is TGTGCCAGCAGCCAACAACGCAACAGGGGGGTAAGTTCCCCAGCCAAAAACATTCAGTACTTC. Protein sequence: CASSQQRNRGVSSPAKNIQYF.

V and J are TRBV7-6 and TRBJ2-1, with 11 bases matching TRBD2. The germline gives CDR1 SGHVS, CDR2 FNYEAQ. The junction had 3 bases not matched to a gene; V was cut back by 5 bases and J by 6 bases. This CDR3 spans 14 amino acids. CDR3 coding DNA: TGTGCCAGCAGCCTAGGACTAGCGGGCAATGAGCAGTTCTTC. This codes for CASSLGLAGNEQFF.

This chain joins TRBV5-4 and TRBJ2-3; tentatively, D is TRBD2 (5 bases). Trimming stripped 0 bases from V and 4 bases from J, with 12 bases between. The CDR3 spans 15 residues. CDR1 SGHNT and CDR2 YYREEE come from the germline V gene (reference sequence). The DNA of the CDR3 is TGTGCCAGCAGCTTGGGGCGGGTAGTCGCAGATACGCAGTATTTT. Protein product: CASSLGRVVADTQYF.